The sequence of this TCR beta chain was determined in a study of Ad26.COV2.S vaccination and SARS-CoV-2 variants. Findings of the study overall: Substantial post-vaccination breadth of spike-specific CD8+ and CD4+ T cell responses was reported. Placebo recipients showed lower spike-specific TCR breadth than vaccinees.

About this clone: Its antigen remains unknown.

The method was immunoSEQ multiplex PCR; TCRdb's version includes in-frame clones alone and lacks a portion of them. The top ten hold about 1.5% of the sample, which has hundreds of thousands of clones, roughly 90% seen once. This CDR3 contains 15 residues. Trimming took 1 base from V and 7 from J; bases not matched to a gene: 4. The germline CDR1 and CDR2 sequences are SGDLS and YYNGEE. As for treatment: over 15 received Ad26.COV2.S at low or high dose, single or two shots; about 5 received placebo; per-sample allocation not given. Specimens were obtained on day 63 following the first vaccine or placebo injection.

V and J are TRBV9 and TRBJ2-2, with 10 bases lining up with TRBD2. This receptor was obtained from a person between 18 and 65 years old who received the Ad26.COV2.S COVID-19 vaccine or a placebo. This sample comprised peripheral blood, obtained in a trial of Ad26.COV2.S vaccine versus placebo. The CDR3 protein is CASSVFASGGGELFF. In DNA form, the CDR3 reads TGTGCCAGCAGCGTATTCGCTAGCGGGGGCGGGGAGCTGTTTTTT.